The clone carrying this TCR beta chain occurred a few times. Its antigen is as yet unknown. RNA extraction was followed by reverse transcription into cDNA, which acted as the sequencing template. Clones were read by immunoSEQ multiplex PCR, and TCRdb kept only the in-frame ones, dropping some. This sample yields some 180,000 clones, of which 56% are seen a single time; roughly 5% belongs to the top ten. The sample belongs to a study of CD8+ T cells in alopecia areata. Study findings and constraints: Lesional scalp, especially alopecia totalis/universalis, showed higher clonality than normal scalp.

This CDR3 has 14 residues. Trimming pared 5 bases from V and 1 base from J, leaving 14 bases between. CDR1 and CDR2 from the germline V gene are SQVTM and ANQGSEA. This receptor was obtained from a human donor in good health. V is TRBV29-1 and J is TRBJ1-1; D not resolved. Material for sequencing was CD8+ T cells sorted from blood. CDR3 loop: CSVTSLSENTEAFF. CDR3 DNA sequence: TGCAGCGTTACCTCGTTGAGTGAGAACACTGAAGCTTTCTTT.